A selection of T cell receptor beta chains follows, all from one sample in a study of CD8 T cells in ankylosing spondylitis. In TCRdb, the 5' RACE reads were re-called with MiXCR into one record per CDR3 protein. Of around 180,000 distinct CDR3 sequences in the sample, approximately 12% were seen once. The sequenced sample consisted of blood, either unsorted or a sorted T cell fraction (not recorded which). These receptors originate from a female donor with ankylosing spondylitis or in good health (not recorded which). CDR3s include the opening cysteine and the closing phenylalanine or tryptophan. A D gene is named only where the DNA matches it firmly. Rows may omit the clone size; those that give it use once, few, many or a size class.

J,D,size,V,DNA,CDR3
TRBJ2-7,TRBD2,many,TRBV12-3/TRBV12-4,TGTGCCAGCACCCACGCAGCGGGAGGGCTCAACTTC,CASTHAAGGLNF
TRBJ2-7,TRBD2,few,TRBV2,TGTGCCAGCAGTGAAGCGTCCGCGGGAGGGAGGAACTTC,CASSEASAGGRNF
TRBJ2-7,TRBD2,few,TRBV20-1,TGCAGTGCTAGAGATGAGAGGGAGGGCCTCTACGAGCAGTACTTC,CSARDEREGLYEQYF
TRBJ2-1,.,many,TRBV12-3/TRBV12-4,TGTGCCAGCAGCATTGACAGGACGAATGAGCAGTTCTTC,CASSIDRTNEQFF
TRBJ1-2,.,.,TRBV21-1,TGTGCCAGCAACAAACGGGGCCAGGCGATGACATTGGGCTATGGCTACACCTTC,CASNKRGQAMTLGYGYTF
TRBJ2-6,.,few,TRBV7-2,TGTGCCAGCAGCTTAGGGCTAGATGTTTGGTACTCTGGGGCCAACGTCCTGACTTTC,CASSLGLDVWYSGANVLTF
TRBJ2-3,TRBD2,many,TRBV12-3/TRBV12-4,TGTGCCAGCACCAAAACTAGCGGGAGAAGAGATACGCAGTATTTT,CASTKTSGRRDTQYF
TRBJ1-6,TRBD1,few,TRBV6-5,TGTGCCAGCAGTTCGATACGGGACAGGGGTAATTCACCCCTCCACTTT,CASSSIRDRGNSPLHF
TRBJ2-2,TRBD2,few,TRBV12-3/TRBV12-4,TGTGCCAGCAGACGTCCGGGGGGGCAGTCGAGCACCGGGGAGCTGTTTTTT,CASRRPGGQSSTGELFF
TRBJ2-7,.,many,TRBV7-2,TGTGCCAGCAGCTTAGTCGGATCCGACGGCGAGCAGTACTTC,CASSLVGSDGEQYF
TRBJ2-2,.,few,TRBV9,TGTGCCAGCAGCGTAGTCCACACTAGGGCCGGGGAGCTGTTTTTT,CASSVVHTRAGELFF
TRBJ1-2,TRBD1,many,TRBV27,TGTGCCAGCAGTCCCGTCGGGGACAGGACCTATGGCTACACCTTC,CASSPVGDRTYGYTF
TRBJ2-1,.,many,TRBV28,TGTGCCTCAGCCACGGGGCAGAACAATGAGCAGTTCTTC,CASATGQNNEQFF
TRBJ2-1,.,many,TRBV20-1,TGCAGTACGACTCCGAGGCAGAATGAGCAGTTCTTC,CSTTPRQNEQFF
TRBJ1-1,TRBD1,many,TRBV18,TGTGCCAGCTCACCACGGACAGGGGGCACTGAAGCTTTCTTT,CASSPRTGGTEAFF
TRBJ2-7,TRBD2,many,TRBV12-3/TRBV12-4,TGTGCCAGCAGTCCCCCTCTAGCGGGAGGTTCCGAGCAGTACTTC,CASSPPLAGGSEQYF
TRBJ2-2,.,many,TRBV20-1,TGCAGTGCTAGCCGGACAGCCGCGAACACCGGGGAGCTGTTTTTT,CSASRTAANTGELFF
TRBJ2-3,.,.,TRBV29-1,TGCAGCTCCACACAGGGAGTAGGCACAGATACGCAGTATTTT,CSSTQGVGTDTQYF
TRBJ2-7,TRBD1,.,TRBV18,TGTGCCAGCTCACCGGGACAGGAGTTCTCCTACGAGCAGTACTTC,CASSPGQEFSYEQYF
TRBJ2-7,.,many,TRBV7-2,TGTGCCAGCAGCCCGATGACTGGCTCCTACGAGCAGTACTTC,CASSPMTGSYEQYF
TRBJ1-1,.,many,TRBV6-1,TGTGCCAGCAGTACGCCTCCCGGGGTGGTCACTGAAGCTTTCTTT,CASSTPPGVVTEAFF
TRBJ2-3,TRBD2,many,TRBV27,TGTGCCAGCAGTATTAGGACTAGCGGGATCCTTGCACGGAGCACAGATACGCAGTATTTT,CASSIRTSGILARSTDTQYF
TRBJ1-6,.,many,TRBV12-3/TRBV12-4,TGTGCCAGCAGTTTCGACCGCTTTCCCTCACCCCTCCACTTT,CASSFDRFPSPLHF
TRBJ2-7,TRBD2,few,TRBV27,TGTGCCAGCAGTACGCTGGGGGGGAGTACCCACGAGCAGTACTTC,CASSTLGGSTHEQYF
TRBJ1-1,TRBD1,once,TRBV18,TGTGCCAGCTCACCACCCGGACAGGGTCACACTGAAGCTTTCTTT,CASSPPGQGHTEAFF
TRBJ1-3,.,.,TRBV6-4,TGTGCCAGCAGTGAAGCCCCGGGATACACCATATATTTT,CASSEAPGYTIYF
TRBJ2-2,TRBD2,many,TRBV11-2,TGTGCCAGCAGCTCCCTCGGGGGGAGCGGGGAGCTGTTTTTT,CASSSLGGSGELFF
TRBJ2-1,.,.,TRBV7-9,TGTGCCAGCACCTCCTCCAACTTC,CASTSSNF
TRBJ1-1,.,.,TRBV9,TGTGCCAGCAGCGTCGGTTCTCTAGGGAACACTGAAGCTTTCTTT,CASSVGSLGNTEAFF
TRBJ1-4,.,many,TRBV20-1,TGCAGTGCTGCAGGTGAAAAACTGTTTTTT,CSAAGEKLFF
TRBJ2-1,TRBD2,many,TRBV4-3,TGCGCCAGCAGCCAAGTCTCTAGCGGGAGTAATGAGCAGTTCTTC,CASSQVSSGSNEQFF
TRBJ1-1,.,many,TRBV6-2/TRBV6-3,TGTGCCAGCGGGAGGGGAGCCACTGAAGCTTTCTTT,CASGRGATEAFF
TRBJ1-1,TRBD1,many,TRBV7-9,TGTGCCAGCAGAGGGACAGGGAGCTTGAACACTGAAGCTTTCTTT,CASRGTGSLNTEAFF
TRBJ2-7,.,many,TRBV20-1,TGCAGTGCTACGAGGACGGGGAGCTACGAGCAGTACTTC,CSATRTGSYEQYF
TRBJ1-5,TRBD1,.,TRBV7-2,TGTGCCAGCAGCTTAGACCAGGGGGGATTCGAGGCCCAGCATTTT,CASSLDQGGFEAQHF
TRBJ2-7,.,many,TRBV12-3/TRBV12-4,TGTGCCAGCAGTGGATTAGATCCCTACGAGCAGTACTTC,CASSGLDPYEQYF
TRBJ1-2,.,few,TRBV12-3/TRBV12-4,TGTGCCAGCAGTTTCCATGGCTACACCTTC,CASSFHGYTF
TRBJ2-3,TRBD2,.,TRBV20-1,TGCAGTGCTCCGACTAGCGGAGGGCTAGCAGATACGCAGTATTTT,CSAPTSGGLADTQYF
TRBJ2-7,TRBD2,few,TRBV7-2,TGTGCCAGCAGCCTAGGGACTAGCGCGAACGAGCAGTACTTC,CASSLGTSANEQYF
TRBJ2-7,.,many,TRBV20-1,TGCAGTGCCAGGGACGGAAACTTGTATGTGGAGTACTTC,CSARDGNLYVEYF
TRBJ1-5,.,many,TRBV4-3,TGCGCCAGCAGCCAAGATGGCTCCAGAGATCAGCCCCAGCATTTT,CASSQDGSRDQPQHF